The next 31 T cell receptor beta chains were all read from a single sample in a study of CD8 T cells in ankylosing spondylitis. TCRdb redid the calling of the 5' RACE reads with MiXCR, one entry per CDR3 protein. The sample includes about 250,000 distinct CDR3 sequences, about 18% of them seen just once. Sequencing was done on a sample of blood, either unsorted or a sorted T cell fraction (not recorded which). The receptors were sampled from a male donor with ankylosing spondylitis or in good health (not recorded which).

V is TRBV4-1 and J is TRBJ2-5; D is ambiguous. Germline V gene sequence: CDR1 MGHRA, CDR2 YSYEKL. Trimming left V 1 base short and J 3 bases short, with 18 bases between. The CDR3 loop spans 17 amino acids. The CDR3 nucleotides read TGCGCCAGCAGCCAAGGTCCCCCCTTCGACCAAGAAGAGACCCAGTACTTC. Translation: CASSQGPPFDQEETQYF.

The chain has TRBV12-3 or TRBV12-4 and TRBJ1-2; D may be TRBD1 (5 bases). The CDR3 loop spans 13 amino acids. Trimming pared 2 bases from V and 8 bases from J, leaving 12 bases between. The CDR3 sequence: CASSLTGAGGYTF. CDR3 in DNA: TGTGCCAGCAGTTTAACCGGGGCCGGCGGCTACACCTTC.

This chain connects TRBV4-3 to TRBJ2-7, with TRBD2 matching 11 bases. Trimming took 0 bases from V and 3 from J; bases not matched to a gene: 4. CDR3 length equals 16 residues. In germline, CDR1 is LGHNA, CDR2 YSLEER. CDR3 bases: TGCGCCAGCAGCCAAGATCGACTAGCGGGGCTCTACGAGCAGTACTTC. It specifies CASSQDRLAGLYEQYF.

CDR3 sequence (DNA): TGCGCCAGCAGCCTATCACAGGATTACTACAATGAGCAGTTCTTC. This sequence encodes CASSLSQDYYNEQFF. This chain links TRBV5-1 with TRBJ2-1; D possibly corresponds to TRBD1 (5 bases). This CDR3 contains 15 residues. Germline V CDR1 and CDR2: SGHRS, YFSETQ. Trimming pared 4 bases from V and 3 bases from J, leaving 14 bases between.

V usage is TRBV9 and J usage is TRBJ2-1; D is unresolved. The CDR3 has 14 amino acids. V dropped 0 bases and J dropped 10 bases, with 14 bases sitting between them. Germline V gene sequence: CDR1 SGDLS, CDR2 YYNGEE. Written as DNA, the CDR3 is TGTGCCAGCAGCGTAGCGGGCCCCGGATACGAGCAGTTCTTC. This translates into CASSVAGPGYEQFF.

The DNA of the CDR3 is TGCAGTGCTACCTGGATCGCGGGAGCTTACGAGCAGTACTTC. Protein sequence: CSATWIAGAYEQYF. This chain uses TRBV20-1 with TRBJ2-7, with 7 bases lining up with TRBD2. Trimming removed 4 bases from V and 4 bases from J; junction bases left unmatched: 10. Germline-derived CDR1 and CDR2 are DFQATT and SNEGSKA (reference sequence). The CDR3 sequence is 14 residues long.

The gene calls are TRBV29-1 and TRBJ2-1; D perhaps matches TRBD2 (5 bases). V gave up 7 bases and J gave up 9 bases, with 19 bases separating them. Germline V gives CDR1 SQVTM, CDR2 ANQGSEA. The CDR3 spans 13 residues. The CDR3 coding sequence is TGCAGCGGGAAGACTCCTCTGGGGAGTGAGCAGTTCTTC. Its translation: CSGKTPLGSEQFF.

This clonotype appeared a few times. V is TRBV29-1 and J is TRBJ2-3; 7 bases agree with TRBD1. In germline, CDR1 is SQVTM, CDR2 ANQGSEA. The CDR3 is 15 amino acids. After removal of 0 bases from V and 5 bases from J, the junction contained 8 bases not matched to a gene. The CDR3 spells CSVEEAGTAKDTQYF. The DNA for the CDR3 is TGCAGCGTTGAAGAGGCCGGGACAGCTAAAGATACGCAGTATTTT.

The V gene is TRBV4-2, the J gene TRBJ1-1, with D possibly TRBD1 on 5 matching bases. The CDR3 runs 15 residues. Deletions cut 4 bases from V and 2 bases from J, with 14 bases between. Germline-derived CDR1 and CDR2 are LGHNA and YNFKEQ. The CDR3 loop is CASSRSGTENTEAFF. The CDR3 DNA follows: TGTGCCAGCAGCCGGTCCGGGACGGAAAACACTGAAGCTTTCTTT.

This clonotype has ten or more counts. This rearrangement joins TRBV6-2 or TRBV6-3 to TRBJ2-1, with 8 bases identical to TRBD2. CDR1 is MNHEY and CDR2 is SVGEGT in the germline V gene. J lost 9 bases, V lost 4 bases, and 8 bases had no gene match. The CDR3 runs to 14 residues. CDR3 in DNA: TGTGCCAGCAGTTCAGCGGGAGCTATTAGTGAGCAGTTCTTC. The encoded protein is CASSSAGAISEQFF.

This clonotype was seen only once. Here the CDR3 DNA reads TGCAGTGCTAGAGATTCCCAGCGTGCAGCGAGCTCCTACAATGAGCAGTTCTTC. This gives the protein CSARDSQRAASSYNEQFF. V gene TRBV20-1 combines with J gene TRBJ2-1, with D unresolved. This CDR3 region has 18 residues. V was shortened by 0 bases and J by 0 bases, with 18 bases between the two germline ends. Germline assignment: CDR1 DFQATT and CDR2 SNEGSKA (reference sequence).

The table lists this clonotype with many counts. The chain uses TRBV5-1 and TRBJ2-1, with TRBD2 matching 9 bases. CDR3 length equals 17 residues. The germline gives CDR1 SGHRS, CDR2 YFSETQ. V shed 4 bases and J 6 bases; nucleotides not matched to a gene: 14. CDR3 amino acids: CASSPPDGGRGLNEQFF. The DNA for the CDR3 is TGCGCCAGCAGCCCTCCAGATGGCGGGAGGGGACTCAATGAGCAGTTCTTC.

This clonotype was picked up a small number of times. The CDR3 region is CSAIGEESSSYNEQFF. CDR3 sequence (DNA): TGCAGTGCAATAGGGGAAGAGAGTAGCTCCTACAATGAGCAGTTCTTC. The chain carries TRBV20-1 and TRBJ2-1; TRBD1 might be the D (5 bases). CDR1 and CDR2 from the germline V gene are DFQATT and SNEGSKA (reference sequence). This CDR3 is built from 16 residues. V was clipped by 6 bases and J by 0 bases, with 18 bases between them.

The sample holds a few counts of this clonotype. The gene calls are TRBV12-3 or TRBV12-4 and TRBJ1-2; 7 bases are a match to TRBD1. CDR3 length equals 16 residues. V shed 6 bases, J shed 0 bases, and the junction held 10 bases outside the gene matches. DNA of the CDR3: TGTGCCAGCAGGACCCAAACAGGGGTCGCTAACTATGGCTACACCTTC. Protein product: CASRTQTGVANYGYTF.

This chain uses TRBV7-9 with TRBJ2-3; 7 positions match TRBD1. The CDR3 totals 14 residues. Unmatched junction bases numbered 8, after V lost 7 bases and J lost 4 bases. Germline values: CDR1 SEHNR, CDR2 FQNEAQ (reference sequence). CDR3 amino acids: CASTITQGSDTQYF. The DNA of the CDR3 is TGTGCCAGCACTATAACACAGGGGTCAGATACGCAGTATTTT.

The V and J genes are TRBV4-1 and TRBJ2-7; 10 nucleotides agree with TRBD2. The CDR3 covers 15 residues. With 3 bases clipped from V and 3 bases from J, the junction kept 5 bases outside the gene matches. The V gene's germline CDR1 is MGHRA and CDR2 YSYEKL. The CDR3 spells CASSQVGLAVYEQYF. The CDR3 DNA follows: TGCGCCAGCAGCCAGGTTGGACTAGCGGTCTACGAGCAGTACTTC.

In this sample, this clonotype turned up many times. J is TRBJ2-7 and V is TRBV6-1; D might be TRBD1 or TRBD2, each matching 6 bases. Trimming removed 6 bases at V and 1 base at J, with 13 bases between. Germline V gene lookup returns CDR1 MNHNS and CDR2 SASEGT. This CDR3 is built from 14 residues. CDR3 in DNA: TGTGCCAGCAGCCCGACGGGGGCTTCCTACGAGCAGTACTTC. It yields the protein CASSPTGASYEQYF.

This clonotype occurred a few times. The chain combines TRBV20-1 with TRBJ1-5, with D unclear. V shed 5 bases and J shed 1 base, with 9 bases lying between them. CDR1 DFQATT and CDR2 SNEGSKA come from the germline V gene (reference sequence). The CDR3 sequence is 13 residues long. The CDR3 bases are TGCAGTGCTGAGGACTTGAGCAATCAGCCCCAGCATTTT. This encodes CSAEDLSNQPQHF.

This clonotype was detected many times. The chain links TRBV27 to TRBJ2-3, with TRBD1 matching over 9 bases. Germline-derived CDR1 and CDR2 are MNHEY and SMNVEV (reference sequence). Trimming took 6 bases from V and 5 from J; bases not matched to a gene: 6. The CDR3 is 14 amino acids. The CDR3 reads CASRSTGGVDTQYF. The CDR3 DNA follows: TGTGCCAGCAGATCCACAGGGGGCGTAGATACGCAGTATTTT.

Only a few counts were recorded for this clonotype. V gene TRBV7-8 combines with J gene TRBJ2-5, with D tentatively TRBD1 (5 bases). CDR3 length equals 13 residues. Trimming removed 8 bases from V and 4 bases from J, with 14 bases in between. The V gene's germline CDR1 is SGHVS and CDR2 FQNEAQ. CDR3 loop: CASGPGLRETQYF. In nucleotides, the CDR3 is TGTGCCAGCGGGCCAGGGTTAAGAGAGACCCAGTACTTC.

The chain carries TRBV6-5 and TRBJ2-1; TRBD2 matches at 11 bases. Germline V gene lookup returns CDR1 MNHEY and CDR2 SVGAGI. The length of the CDR3 is 17 residues. V lost 2 bases to trimming and J lost 8 bases; unmatched junction nucleotides: 11. The CDR3 coding sequence is TGTGCCAGCAGTTACGGGACAAGACTAGCGGGATCTTATGAGCAGTTCTTC. Its translation: CASSYGTRLAGSYEQFF.

The J gene is TRBJ2-7, the V gene TRBV6-1; D gene ambiguous. CDR1 and CDR2 from the germline V gene are MNHNS and SASEGT. Deletions cut 6 bases from V and 1 base from J, with 13 bases between. The CDR3 totals 14 residues. CDR3 loop: CASRNTDNSYEQYF. Here the CDR3 DNA reads TGTGCCAGCAGAAATACCGACAATTCCTACGAGCAGTACTTC.

This clonotype has a handful of counts. The J gene is TRBJ2-2, the V gene TRBV25-1; D is unclear. The V and J ends lost 4 bases and 6 bases respectively, with 6 bases between them. The germline V gene encodes CDR1 MGHDK and CDR2 SYGVNS. The CDR3 is 12 residues long. The CDR3: CASSVVPGELFF. The DNA for the CDR3 is TGTGCCAGCAGTGTAGTCCCCGGGGAGCTGTTTTTT.

This rearrangement joins TRBV29-1 to TRBJ2-1; 14 bases map to TRBD2. This CDR3 contains 14 residues. CDR1 and CDR2 (germline): SQVTM, ANQGSEA. With V trimmed by 6 bases and J by 8 bases, 6 bases remained unmatched. The CDR3 bases are TGCAGCGTCACGGGACTAGCGGGAGACTATGAGCAGTTCTTC. It is translated as CSVTGLAGDYEQFF.

The chain joins TRBV15 to TRBJ2-7; D remains unclear. The CDR3 loop spans 13 amino acids. The ends were cut back, 5 bases at V and 3 bases at J, with 11 bases in the middle. CDR1 LNHNV and CDR2 YYDKDF come from the germline V gene (reference sequence). CDR3 loop: CATSREVSYEQYF. For the CDR3, the DNA is TGTGCCACCAGCCGCGAAGTGAGCTACGAGCAGTACTTC.

This clonotype occurred a few times. The chain links TRBV5-1 to TRBJ2-7, with D maybe TRBD1 (6 bases). CDR1 is SGHRS, CDR2 YFSETQ, per germline. V was trimmed by 4 bases and J by 2 bases, leaving 13 bases between them. The CDR3 sequence is 14 residues long. CDR3 sequence: CASSIDRSAYEQYF. In DNA, the CDR3 is TGCGCCAGCAGCATAGACAGGTCCGCCTACGAGCAGTACTTC.

The V call is TRBV12-3 or TRBV12-4, the J call TRBJ2-5; 7 positions match TRBD1. V lost 1 base to trimming and J lost 5 bases; unmatched junction nucleotides: 13. The CDR3 spans 17 residues. The CDR3 sequence: CASSLVGGQDLWETQYF. CDR3 DNA sequence: TGTGCCAGCAGTTTAGTCGGCGGACAGGACCTTTGGGAGACCCAGTACTTC.

This clonotype was seen many times. The chain links TRBV5-1 to TRBJ2-5; 9 bases match TRBD1. Germline trimming cut 3 bases from V and 4 bases from J; bases unmatched to any gene: 4. The germline V gene has CDR1 SGHRS and CDR2 YFSETQ. CDR3 size: 14 residues. CDR3 in DNA: TGCGCCAGCAGCTCGCGGGACAGGGTAGAGACCCAGTACTTC. Translating it yields CASSSRDRVETQYF.

This clonotype was counted between two and nine times. The genes are TRBV7-2 and TRBJ1-6, with D unclear. Germline values: CDR1 SGHTA, CDR2 FQGNSA. The CDR3 runs to 17 residues. The V gene lost 1 base and the J gene lost 0 bases, with 10 bases spanning the gap. The CDR3 spells CASSLVTISSYNSPLHF. CDR3 in DNA: TGTGCCAGCAGCTTAGTGACAATTAGCTCCTATAATTCACCCCTCCACTTT.

The rearrangement joins TRBV6-2 or TRBV6-3 to TRBJ2-5; D assignment may be TRBD1 or TRBD2 (6 bases each). This CDR3 is built from 15 residues. The V end was cut by 0 bases, the J end by 4 bases, with 12 bases between. Germline V gene sequence: CDR1 MNHEY, CDR2 SVGEGT. The DNA of the CDR3 is TGTGCCAGCAGTTACTCGAGGACAGCGGGAGAGACCCAGTACTTC. Translating gives CASSYSRTAGETQYF.

This clonotype has a handful of counts. The chain recombines TRBV6-1 with TRBJ2-1; 10 nucleotides line up with TRBD1. The CDR3 spans 16 residues. The germline V gene has CDR1 MNHNS and CDR2 SASEGT. The V segment lost 6 bases and the J segment 2 bases; nucleotides outside the gene matches: 7. CDR3: CASRATGGITYNEQFF. The CDR3 nucleotides are TGTGCCAGCAGGGCGACAGGGGGCATCACCTACAATGAGCAGTTCTTC.